The 21 T cell receptor beta chains reported below all come from one sample, sequenced in a study of T cells expressing NK-cell markers. Reprocessing the 5' RACE reads, TCRdb reports a single entry for every CDR3 protein and omits DNA. There are approximately 550,000 distinct CDR3 sequences in the sample, with 3.5% to 4.5% held by the top ten. Sequenced material: blood T cells: a sorted CD56 or NKG2C T cell subset, CD4+ or CD8+ T cells, or bulk PBMC T cells (not recorded which). These receptors came from a young man in good health.

The V gene is TRBV15, the J gene TRBJ2-7. Germline V gene lookup returns CDR1 LNHNV and CDR2 YYDKDF (reference sequence). This CDR3 region has 12 residues. CDR3 region: CATRRGLYEQYF.

V is TRBV5-1 and J is TRBJ2-3. CDR3 size: 14 residues. Per the germline V gene, CDR1 is SGHRS and CDR2 is YFSETQ. CDR3 region: CASSLFRSTDTQYF.

The chain carries TRBV7-2 and TRBJ2-1; TCRdb names TRBD2, which stays unverified in the absence of DNA. This CDR3 has 17 residues. Looked up from germline, CDR1 is SGHTA and CDR2 is FQGNSA. The CDR3 region is CASSPSGLAGGTYEQFF.

This chain joins TRBV12-3 or TRBV12-4 and TRBJ2-3; as DNA is missing, the TRBD1 call by TCRdb cannot be tested. CDR3 length: 13 residues. CDR3: CASSSPGGNTQYF.

The rearrangement links TRBV12-3 or TRBV12-4 to TRBJ1-6. The CDR3 length is 11 residues. CDR3 loop: CASSSRSPLHF.

The chain employs TRBV3-1 and TRBJ1-5; TCRdb indicates TRBD1, and absent DNA this call remains unverified. CDR1 and CDR2 (germline): LGHDT, YNNKEL (reference sequence). CDR3 length equals 19 residues. The CDR3 sequence is CASSHTSQGGFGSNQPQHF.

The V call is TRBV3-1, the J call TRBJ1-2; TCRdb indicates TRBD1, and absent DNA this call remains unverified. CDR1 LGHDT and CDR2 YNNKEL come from the germline V gene (reference sequence). This CDR3 has 15 residues. The CDR3 is CASSQGQGSLDGYTF.

The CDR3 spells CASSSRTGPGEAFF. The chain employs TRBV6-5 and TRBJ1-1. The germline gives CDR1 MNHEY, CDR2 SVGAGI. The CDR3 covers 14 residues.

V gene TRBV11-2 combines with J gene TRBJ2-1; TCRdb lists TRBD1, though no DNA is available to test this call. The CDR3 runs 13 residues. Per germline, CDR1 SGHAT and CDR2 FQNNGV. CDR3 sequence: CASVGQGVNEQFF.

The rearrangement uses TRBV5-1 and TRBJ2-1; TCRdb gives TRBD2 as the D gene, but with no DNA this cannot be confirmed. Germline V gene lookup returns CDR1 SGHRS and CDR2 YFSETQ. CDR3 length equals 19 residues. CDR3 in amino acids: CASSLVRTRASSTDNEQFF.

This chain links TRBV9 with TRBJ2-7; as DNA is missing, the TRBD1 call by TCRdb cannot be tested. Germline V gene sequence: CDR1 SGDLS, CDR2 YYNGEE. The CDR3 runs to 14 residues. The CDR3 is CASSPTGTANEQYF.

V and J are TRBV12-3 or TRBV12-4 and TRBJ2-6. CDR3 size: 14 residues. The CDR3 is CASTLDSGANVLTF.

The chain uses TRBV5-4 and TRBJ2-1. This CDR3 region has 12 residues. In germline, CDR1 is SGHNT, CDR2 YYREEE (reference sequence). The CDR3 sequence is CASSQLQDEQFF.

The rearrangement uses TRBV21-1 and TRBJ2-7; TCRdb's D gene call, TRBD1, goes unchecked for lack of DNA. TRBV21-1 counts as a pseudogene. This CDR3 is 11 amino acids long. CDR3 region: CAGTGSYEQYF.

The chain employs TRBV7-8 and TRBJ2-5. The germline V gene encodes CDR1 SGHVS and CDR2 FQNEAQ. There are 15 residues in the CDR3. The chain's CDR3 is CASSPQRGLQETQYF.

The V call is TRBV3-1, the J call TRBJ1-1. The germline V gene encodes CDR1 LGHDT and CDR2 YNNKEL (reference sequence). The CDR3 runs to 17 residues. The CDR3 here is CASSQEATGPSRTEAFF.

This chain uses TRBV4-2 with TRBJ2-1; the D call of TRBD2 rests on TCRdb alone, since no DNA is present to check it. CDR3 length: 19 amino acids. Germline CDR1 and CDR2: LGHNA and YNFKEQ. CDR3: CASSQDVSGSPTSYNEQFF.

The chain recombines TRBV24-1 with TRBJ2-1; TCRdb selects TRBD2, and the lack of DNA leaves this call unchecked. This CDR3 is 12 amino acids long. Germline assignment: CDR1 KGHDR and CDR2 SFDVKD. The CDR3: CATGEAGLGQFF.

The V call is TRBV5-6, the J call TRBJ1-1; checking the TCRdb D call of TRBD1 is not possible without DNA. The CDR3 consists of 13 residues. CDR1 is SGHDT and CDR2 is YYEEEE in the germline V gene. The CDR3 here is CASSLYRGTEAFF.

This chain uses TRBV29-1 with TRBJ2-2; the D call of TRBD2 rests on TCRdb alone, since no DNA is present to check it. Looked up from germline, CDR1 is SQVTM and CDR2 is ANQGSEA. The CDR3 length is 16 residues. CDR3 protein: CSVDTGLADHTGELFF.

This chain links TRBV20-1 with TRBJ2-3; TCRdb gives TRBD1 as the D gene, but with no DNA this cannot be confirmed. The germline V gene encodes CDR1 DFQATT and CDR2 SNEGSKA (reference sequence). The CDR3 totals 14 residues. The CDR3 is CSVAGPGKTDTQYF.